Following are 2 T cell receptor beta chains from one sample sequenced in a study of OX40 agonist ivuxolimab in advanced cancers. Library creation used the immunoSEQ multiplex PCR assay. TCRdb obtained this table from immuneACCESS and retained in-frame rearrangements with V and J assigned. These tables miss some clones; where compared with another copy, unresolved V genes account for less than half of the shortfall, and the remainder is unexplained. In this sample the table shows over 70,000 clones, 85% to 90% of which occur a single time. The top ten clones comprise about 1.6% of the sample. The sample consisted of CD4+ or CD8+ T cells sorted from blood, taken in a trial of the OX40 agonist ivuxolimab. Source of these receptors: an adult with an advanced solid tumor such as melanoma, head and neck, liver or kidney cancer.

V and J are TRBV4-1 and TRBJ1-2; possible D gene TRBD1, 6 bases. CDR3 length: 15 amino acids. The germline CDR1 and CDR2 sequences are MGHRA and YSYEKL. With 1 base removed from V and 7 bases from J, the gap between germline ends came to 16 bases. This CDR3 is CASSQVGGGAGGYTF. CDR3 in DNA: TGCGCCAGCAGCCAAGTTGGGGGGGGCGCGGGTGGCTACACCTTC.

In this sample, this clone turned up once. This sequence joins TRBV4-1 and TRBJ2-7, with TRBD2 as a possible D gene (6 bases). The CDR3 sequence is 15 residues long. Germline assignment: CDR1 MGHRA and CDR2 YSYEKL. V lost 0 bases, J lost 7 bases, and 16 bases lay in between. Here the CDR3 reads CASSQEQRVGGEQYF. The CDR3 region has the DNA TGCGCCAGCAGCCAAGAGCAGCGGGTTGGAGGGGAGCAGTACTTC.